The T cell receptor (beta chain) described here comes from a study of T cell repertoires in cytomegalovirus infection. Overall study findings and caveats: Carriage of CMV together with the relevant HLA was identifiable through cumulative public TCR beta family frequency.

TCRdb recomputed calls from the reads with MiXCR, one row per CDR3 protein. The sample lists some 560,000 distinct CDR3 sequences, 40% occurring once. As to this clonotype: As yet, its antigen is unknown.

This receptor was identified in a human donor in good health (CMV status not recorded). Some clones in this sample may be carry-over from other donors' samples. The specimen was cultured PBMCs, collected from culture after CMV antigen stimulation.

CDR3 in DNA: TGTGCCAGCATTCGAGGGGGCTGGGGGGATACGCAGTATTTT. Its translation is CASIRGGWGDTQYF. The rearrangement uses TRBV6-1 and TRBJ2-3; the match to TRBD1 covers 7 bases. This CDR3 comprises 14 residues. Trimming at V came to 7 bases and at J to 6 bases, leaving 10 bases not matched to a gene. Per the germline V gene, CDR1 is MNHNS and CDR2 is SASEGT.